Reported below is one TCR beta chain. Its target is unknown. The data are from a study of T cell repertoires in cytomegalovirus infection. Across the study: Well-studied HLA-B-restricted epitopes and recently identified HLA-C-restricted epitopes of CMV were both used in the study. Shared public TCR beta signatures pointed to both CMV infection and a matching HLA type.

General study findings and limits: Ex vivo, HLA-C-restricted CMV-specific TCR beta clonotypes prevailed over the rest of the response. Frequencies of public TCR beta families were cumulated, and this identified carriers of CMV plus the relevant HLA.

This CDR3 comprises 19 residues. Trimming at V came to 2 bases and at J to 3 bases, leaving 18 bases not matched to a gene. Germline CDR1 MNHEY, CDR2 SVGEGT. MiXCR was run by TCRdb on the reads, yielding one entry per CDR3 protein. The top ten hold approximately 18% of the sample, which has about 700,000 distinct CDR3 sequences, approximately 33% seen once. The sample in question was cultured PBMCs, obtained from culture after CMV antigen stimulation. The sequence was obtained from a human donor in good health (CMV status not recorded). Some clones in this sample may be carry-over from other donors' samples. The V and J genes are TRBV6-2 or TRBV6-3 and TRBJ2-7, with TRBD1 matching over 8 bases. In DNA, the CDR3 is TGTGCCAGCAGTTACGGGCCCCGGGACAGGCCCCCCTGGAGCTACGAGCAGTACTTC. The encoded protein is CASSYGPRDRPPWSYEQYF.